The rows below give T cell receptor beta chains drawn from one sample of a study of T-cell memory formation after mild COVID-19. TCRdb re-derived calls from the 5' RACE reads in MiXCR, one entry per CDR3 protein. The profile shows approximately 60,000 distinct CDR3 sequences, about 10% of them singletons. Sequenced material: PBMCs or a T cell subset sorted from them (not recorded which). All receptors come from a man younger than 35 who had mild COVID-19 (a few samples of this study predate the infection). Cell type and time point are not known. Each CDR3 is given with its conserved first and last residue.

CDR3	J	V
CSAHNTARRELFF	TRBJ2-2	TRBV20-1
CASSSQGFGNQPQHF	TRBJ1-5	TRBV7-2
CASSSMNSNEQFF	TRBJ2-1	TRBV7-8
CASSQGQGAYTQYF	TRBJ2-3	TRBV4-1
CASRSPGQKAFF	TRBJ1-1	TRBV6-1
CAWTPIGQGNVELFF	TRBJ2-2	TRBV30
CASSLDPITDTQYF	TRBJ2-3	TRBV7-2
CASSLAGTGLINPDTQYF	TRBJ2-3	TRBV7-6
CASSSQDGRTDTQYF	TRBJ2-3	TRBV12-3/TRBV12-4
CASSRGWGRGGEQFF	TRBJ2-1	TRBV3-1
CASSFLGQGGEKLFF	TRBJ1-4	TRBV7-2
CSAARGEKLFF	TRBJ1-4	TRBV20-1
CASSFSGFHEQYF	TRBJ2-7	TRBV12-3/TRBV12-4
CASSLVGADTQYF	TRBJ2-3	TRBV5-5
CASSWGLGNTEAFF	TRBJ1-1	TRBV12-3/TRBV12-4
CASSQLGYDNEQFF	TRBJ2-1	TRBV6-2/TRBV6-3
CASSQEPFTDTQYF	TRBJ2-3	TRBV4-3
CAWSVLGGEFHEQFF	TRBJ2-1	TRBV30
CASSLAWTRGNEQFF	TRBJ2-1	TRBV7-2
CASSLAGAVYNEQFF	TRBJ2-1	TRBV6-2/TRBV6-3
CASSRGQGLSYGYTF	TRBJ1-2	TRBV19
CASSSGGRQPQHF	TRBJ1-5	TRBV10-2
CASSPPQGAHTQYF	TRBJ2-3	TRBV5-1
CASSLGSMDEQFF	TRBJ2-1	TRBV12-3/TRBV12-4
CASSQPTDTQYF	TRBJ2-3	TRBV4-1
CASSPLLVSSGYQETQYF	TRBJ2-5	TRBV27
CASSLSVGGISGYTF	TRBJ1-2	TRBV12-3/TRBV12-4
CASSLAPSGANVLTF	TRBJ2-6	TRBV5-1
CATSRAWPNTEAFF	TRBJ1-1	TRBV15
CSAYPGLAAYEQYF	TRBJ2-7	TRBV20-1
CASSQDGRGTQYF	TRBJ2-5	TRBV3-1
CAISGGTSYNEQFF	TRBJ2-1	TRBV10-3
CASSPGVWGTEAFF	TRBJ1-1	TRBV7-2
CASSMGGQGTYEQYF	TRBJ2-7	TRBV12-3/TRBV12-4
CAWTGLTSFPVYF	TRBJ2-3	TRBV30
CASSLGGGGVIGELFF	TRBJ2-2	TRBV7-8
CATKISSSTGELFF	TRBJ2-2	TRBV7-3
CAIRTANTGELFF	TRBJ2-2	TRBV10-3
CSAPVGKGDTEAFF	TRBJ1-1	TRBV20-1
CASSSSGGAYGTHTQYF	TRBJ2-3	TRBV5-4
CASSSTRRPATGELFF	TRBJ2-2	TRBV6-5
CASSLDSGTDTQYF	TRBJ2-3	TRBV7-9
CASSLLRGNEKLFF	TRBJ1-4	TRBV12-3/TRBV12-4
CASSLDPTGGLSGANVLTF	TRBJ2-6	TRBV7-2
CASSPRLATGELFF	TRBJ2-2	TRBV7-7
CASRNQLLGKETQYF	TRBJ2-5	TRBV7-2
CASSLAGGDQPQHF	TRBJ1-5	TRBV5-1